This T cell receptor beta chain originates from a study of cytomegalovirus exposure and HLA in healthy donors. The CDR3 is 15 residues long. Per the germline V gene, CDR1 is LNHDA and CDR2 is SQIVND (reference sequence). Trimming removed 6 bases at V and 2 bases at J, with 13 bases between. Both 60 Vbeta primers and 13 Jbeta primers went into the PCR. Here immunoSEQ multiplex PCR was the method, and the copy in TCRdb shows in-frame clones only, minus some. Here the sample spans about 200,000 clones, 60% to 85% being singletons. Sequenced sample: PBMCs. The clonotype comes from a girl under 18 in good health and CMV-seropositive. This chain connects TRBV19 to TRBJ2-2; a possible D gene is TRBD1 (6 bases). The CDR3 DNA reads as TGTGCCAGTAGCGACGGACAGTTTAACACCGGGGAGCTGTTTTTT. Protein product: CASSDGQFNTGELFF.